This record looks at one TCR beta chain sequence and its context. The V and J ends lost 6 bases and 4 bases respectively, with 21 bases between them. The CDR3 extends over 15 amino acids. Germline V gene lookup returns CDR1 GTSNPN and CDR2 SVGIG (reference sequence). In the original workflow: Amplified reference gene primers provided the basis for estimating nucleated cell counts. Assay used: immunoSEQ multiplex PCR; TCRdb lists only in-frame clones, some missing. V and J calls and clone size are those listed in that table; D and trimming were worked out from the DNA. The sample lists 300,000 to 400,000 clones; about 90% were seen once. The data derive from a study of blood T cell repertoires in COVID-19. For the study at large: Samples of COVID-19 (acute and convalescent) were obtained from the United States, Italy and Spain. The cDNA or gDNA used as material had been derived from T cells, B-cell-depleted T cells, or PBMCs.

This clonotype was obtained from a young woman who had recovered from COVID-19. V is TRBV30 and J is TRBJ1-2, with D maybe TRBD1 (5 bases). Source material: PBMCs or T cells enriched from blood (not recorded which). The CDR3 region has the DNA TGTGCCTGCGCCCTCGGAGGGGCACAGAGCTATGGCTACACCTTC. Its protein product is CACALGGAQSYGYTF.